This T cell receptor beta chain derives from a study of cytomegalovirus exposure and HLA in healthy donors. In the case of this clone: As yet, its antigen is unknown.

V dropped 3 bases and J dropped 1; count of bases not matched to a gene: 2. There are 14 residues in the CDR3. Germline CDR1 and CDR2: SGHNT and YYREEE (reference sequence). It was with 60 Vbeta and 13 Jbeta primers that the PCR ran. TCRdb's table, derived via immunoSEQ multiplex PCR, lists solely in-frame clones and lacks some. This sample has around 120,000 clones; around 60% occur once, and the top ten carry about 3.8%. Regarding the study as a whole: Later genetic work tied a missense DCLRE1C variant to beta-chain V and J trimming. Available immune exposure information was restricted to CMV serostatus only.

This sequence originates from a man aged 25-40 years in good health and CMV-seropositive. Source material: PBMCs. V and J are TRBV5-4 and TRBJ1-2; TRBD1 matches 8 bases. The chain's CDR3 is CASSSGQDNYGYTF. The CDR3 DNA follows: TGTGCCAGCAGCTCGGGACAGGATAACTATGGCTACACCTTC.